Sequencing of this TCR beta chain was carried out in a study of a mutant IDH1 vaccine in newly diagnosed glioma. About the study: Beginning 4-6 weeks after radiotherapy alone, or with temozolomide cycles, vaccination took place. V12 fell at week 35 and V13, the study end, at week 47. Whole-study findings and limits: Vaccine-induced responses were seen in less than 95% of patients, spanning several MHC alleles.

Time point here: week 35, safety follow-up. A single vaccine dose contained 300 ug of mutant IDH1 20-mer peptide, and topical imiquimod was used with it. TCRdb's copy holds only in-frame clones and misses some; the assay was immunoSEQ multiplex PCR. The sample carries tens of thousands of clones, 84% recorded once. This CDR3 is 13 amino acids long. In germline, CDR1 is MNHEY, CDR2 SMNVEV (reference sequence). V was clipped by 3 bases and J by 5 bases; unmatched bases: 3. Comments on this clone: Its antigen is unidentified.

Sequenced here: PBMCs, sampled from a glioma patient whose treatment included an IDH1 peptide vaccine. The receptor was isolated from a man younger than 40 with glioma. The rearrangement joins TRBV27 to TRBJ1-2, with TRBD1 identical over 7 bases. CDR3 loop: CASSLTGMYGYTF. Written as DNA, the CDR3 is TGTGCCAGCAGTTTGACAGGGATGTATGGCTACACCTTC.